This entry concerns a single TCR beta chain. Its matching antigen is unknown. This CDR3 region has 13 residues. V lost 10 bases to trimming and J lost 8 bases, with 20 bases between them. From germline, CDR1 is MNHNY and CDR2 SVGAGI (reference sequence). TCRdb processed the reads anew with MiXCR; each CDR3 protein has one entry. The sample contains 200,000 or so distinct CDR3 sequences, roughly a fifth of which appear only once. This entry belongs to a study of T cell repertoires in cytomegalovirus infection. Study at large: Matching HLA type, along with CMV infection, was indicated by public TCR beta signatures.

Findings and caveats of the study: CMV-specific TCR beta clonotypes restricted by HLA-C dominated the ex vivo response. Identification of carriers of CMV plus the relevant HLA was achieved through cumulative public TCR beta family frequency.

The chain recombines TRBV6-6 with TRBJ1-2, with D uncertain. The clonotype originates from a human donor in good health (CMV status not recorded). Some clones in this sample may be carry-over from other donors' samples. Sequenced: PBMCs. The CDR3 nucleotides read TGTGCCACCCGCAGCGAGGGAAGGAACGGCTACACCTTC. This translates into CATRSEGRNGYTF.